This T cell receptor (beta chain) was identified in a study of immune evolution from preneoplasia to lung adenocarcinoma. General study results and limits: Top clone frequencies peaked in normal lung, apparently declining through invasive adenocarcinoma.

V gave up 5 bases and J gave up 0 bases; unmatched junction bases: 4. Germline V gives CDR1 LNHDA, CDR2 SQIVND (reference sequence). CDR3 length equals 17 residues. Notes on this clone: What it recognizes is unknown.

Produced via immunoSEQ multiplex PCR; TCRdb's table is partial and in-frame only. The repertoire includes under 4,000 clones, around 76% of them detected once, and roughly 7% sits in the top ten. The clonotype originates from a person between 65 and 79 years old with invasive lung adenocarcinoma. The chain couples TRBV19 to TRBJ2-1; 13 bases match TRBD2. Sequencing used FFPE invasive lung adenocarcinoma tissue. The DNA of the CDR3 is TGTGCCAGTAGTGGACTAGCGGGGGTAAGCTCCTACAATGAGCAGTTCTTC. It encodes CASSGLAGVSSYNEQFF.